The 29 T cell receptor beta chains below all came from one sample that was sequenced in a study of shared clonotypes between healthy human individuals. Clones were read by immunoSEQ multiplex PCR, and TCRdb kept only the in-frame ones, dropping some. The profile shows hundreds of thousands of clones, around 77% of them singletons. The sample comprised PBMCs. The receptors stem from a woman aged 40 to 49 in good health. Some clones in this sample may be carry-over from other donors' samples.

The chain joins TRBV2 to TRBJ2-3, with 8 bases that match TRBD2. The CDR3 sequence is 17 residues long. V shed 4 bases and J 1 base; nucleotides not matched to a gene: 10. CDR1 is SNHLY and CDR2 is FYNNEI in the germline V gene. The CDR3 DNA reads TGTGCCAGCAGTGTTTCCCCCCCAGCGGGAGGCACAGATACGCAGTATTTT. This gives the protein CASSVSPPAGGTDTQYF.

J is TRBJ2-5 and V is TRBV7-9; the match to TRBD1 covers 9 bases. Germline V gene sequence: CDR1 SEHNR, CDR2 FQNEAQ (reference sequence). Trimming at V came to 5 bases and at J to 4 bases, leaving 5 bases not matched to a gene. This CDR3 has 14 residues. The CDR3 sequence: CASSPRQGGETQYF. DNA for the CDR3: TGTGCCAGCAGCCCCAGACAGGGGGGAGAGACCCAGTACTTC.

A single count supports this clone. The gene calls are TRBV5-1 and TRBJ2-7; maybe TRBD2 (7 bases). CDR1 is SGHRS, CDR2 YFSETQ, per germline. The CDR3 runs 16 residues. Trimming shortened V by 7 bases and J by 0 bases, and 20 bases separated the two germline ends. In DNA form, the CDR3 reads TGCGCCAGCGCGCCCGAGGGGGGGACATACTCCTACGAGCAGTACTTC. Amino acid sequence: CASAPEGGTYSYEQYF.

The chain carries TRBV19 and TRBJ2-2; the match to TRBD2 covers 9 bases. With V trimmed by 0 bases and J by 6 bases, 5 bases remained unmatched. Germline V gene sequence: CDR1 LNHDA, CDR2 SQIVND (reference sequence). This CDR3 comprises 16 residues. The CDR3 loop is CASSIDEREVSGELFF. The CDR3, as DNA: TGTGCCAGTAGTATAGATGAGCGGGAGGTATCCGGGGAGCTGTTTTTT.

J is TRBJ2-7 and V is TRBV5-4; D gene unclear. The CDR3 extends over 14 amino acids. Trimming left V 1 base short and J 2 bases short, with 10 bases between. Germline V gives CDR1 SGHNT, CDR2 YYREEE (reference sequence). In nucleotides, the CDR3 is TGTGCCAGCAGCTTGAGCTCAACGGCCTACGAGCAGTACTTC. Encoded protein: CASSLSSTAYEQYF.

This rearrangement joins TRBV7-9 to TRBJ2-3, with D possibly matching TRBD2 (6 bases). CDR3 size: 16 residues. V was trimmed by 3 bases and J by 0 bases, leaving 13 bases between them. In germline, CDR1 is SEHNR, CDR2 FQNEAQ (reference sequence). This chain's CDR3 is CASSLTGTLSTDTQYF. For the CDR3, the DNA is TGTGCCAGCAGCTTGACCGGGACTCTAAGCACAGATACGCAGTATTTT.

This clone showed up just once. The rearrangement uses TRBV25-1 and TRBJ2-6; possibly TRBD1 or TRBD2 for D (5 bases each). V was clipped by 4 bases and J by 4 bases, with 8 bases between them. Germline V gives CDR1 MGHDK, CDR2 SYGVNS. This CDR3 contains 14 residues. CDR3: CASSGGTGANVLTF. CDR3 bases: TGTGCCAGCAGTGGGGGGACGGGGGCCAACGTCCTGACTTTC. Combining the CDR3 with reference TRBV25-1 and TRBJ2-6 gives the whole variable domain EADIYQTPRYLVIGTGKKITLECSQTMGHDKMYWYQQDPGMELHLIHYSYGVNSTEKGDLSSESTVSRIRTEHFPLTLESARPSHTSQYLCASSGGTGANVLTFGAGSRLTVL.

CDR3 DNA: TGCGCCAGCAGCTTGGTTCCGGGGTTCGGAAACACCATATATTTT. Translating gives CASSLVPGFGNTIYF. The V and J genes are TRBV5-1 and TRBJ1-3, with unresolved D. From germline, CDR1 is SGHRS and CDR2 YFSETQ. This CDR3 is 15 amino acids long. V was clipped by 0 bases and J by 4 bases, with 11 bases between them.

About this clone: A read error is possible here, since a much larger clone lies one base away. The V and J genes are TRBV18 and TRBJ1-1; TRBD1 matches at 7 bases. This CDR3 comprises 16 residues. The V gene's germline CDR1 is KGHSH and CDR2 LQKENI. The CDR3 region is CASSLTILTGNAEAFF. CDR3 coding DNA: TGTGCCAGCTCACTCACTATACTGACAGGGAACGCTGAAGCTTTCTTT. Full variable domain (outside the CDR3, taken from reference TRBV18 and TRBJ1-1): NAGVMQNPRHLVRRRGQEARLRCSPMKGHSHVYWYRQLPEEGLKFMVYLQKENIIDESGMPKERFSAEFPKEGPSILRIQQVVRGDSAAYFCASSLTILTGNAEAFFGQGTRLTVV.

The rearrangement links TRBV10-3 to TRBJ2-5; TRBD2 matches at 7 bases. Trimming took 4 bases from V and 4 from J; bases not matched to a gene: 3. Germline-derived CDR1 and CDR2 are ENHRY and SYGVKD. CDR3 length: 13 residues. CDR3 bases: TGTGCCATCAGTGGGGGGGGAGGAGAGACCCAGTACTTC. Translated, it gives CAISGGGGETQYF.

The V gene is TRBV6-4, the J gene TRBJ2-1, with 9 nucleotides matching TRBD2. CDR1 and CDR2 from the germline V gene are MRHNA and SNTAGT. The CDR3 extends over 14 amino acids. After removal of 6 bases from V and 10 bases from J, the junction contained 10 bases not matched to a gene. The DNA of the CDR3 is TGTGCCAGCAGCCCTGGACTAGCGAGAGAAGAGCAGTTCTTC. This codes for CASSPGLAREEQFF.

The gene calls are TRBV4-2 and TRBJ1-2; 7 positions match TRBD1. CDR1 and CDR2 (germline): LGHNA, YNFKEQ. V dropped 0 bases and J dropped 0; count of bases not matched to a gene: 13. The CDR3 spans 19 residues. CDR3 in DNA: TGTGCCAGCAGCCAAGATGTGCCGGGACAGAGAAAAACTAACTATGGCTACACCTTC. Protein sequence: CASSQDVPGQRKTNYGYTF.

In DNA, the CDR3 is TGTGCCAGCAGCTTCGGGACCTTGGCGGGGGAGACCCAGTACTTC. Translating gives CASSFGTLAGETQYF. This chain uses TRBV7-2 with TRBJ2-5; tentative D call: TRBD2 (6 bases). From germline, CDR1 is SGHTA and CDR2 FQGNSA. V shed 3 bases and J shed 5 bases, with 16 bases lying between them. CDR3 length equals 15 residues. The whole variable domain, remainder taken from reference TRBV7-2 and TRBJ2-5, is GAGVSQSPSNKVTEKGKDVELRCDPISGHTALYWYRQSLGQGLEFLIYFQGNSAPDKSGLPSDRFSAERTGGSVSTLTIQRTQQEDSAVYLCASSFGTLAGETQYFGPGTRLLVL.

This clone was seen only a few times. The V gene is TRBV27, the J gene TRBJ2-5; a possible D gene is TRBD2 (6 bases). Trimming removed 2 bases at V and 5 bases at J, with 27 bases between. This CDR3 is 19 amino acids long. Germline CDR1 reads MNHEY; CDR2 reads SMNVEV (reference sequence). The CDR3 region has the DNA TGTGCCAGCAGTTTAAGGTCTGTCCCGGGGGTAGCTGGACCGGAGACCCAGTACTTC. It yields the protein CASSLRSVPGVAGPETQYF.

The chain links TRBV28 to TRBJ2-5; 7 bases align to TRBD1. The germline V gene has CDR1 MDHEN and CDR2 SYDVKM. The CDR3 is 16 residues long. With 5 bases clipped from V and 4 bases from J, the junction kept 13 bases outside the gene matches. CDR3 protein: CASSDPTGLPLETQYF. The DNA for the CDR3 is TGTGCCAGCAGTGACCCGACAGGGCTCCCGTTAGAGACCCAGTACTTC.

The V and J genes are TRBV6-1 and TRBJ2-1; D is uncertain. The CDR3 extends over 13 amino acids. CDR1 is MNHNS, CDR2 SASEGT, per germline. V was pared by 5 bases and J by 2 bases, with 7 bases between. CDR3 DNA sequence: TGTGCCAGCAGTAGGACGCCCTACAATGAGCAGTTCTTC. This translates into CASSRTPYNEQFF.

This sequence joins TRBV27 and TRBJ1-5; TRBD1 agrees at 8 bases. The ends lost 4 bases at V and 0 bases at J; junction bases unmatched: 5. From germline, CDR1 is MNHEY and CDR2 SMNVEV (reference sequence). CDR3 length equals 16 residues. The CDR3 loop reads CASSSGTGYSNQPQHF. The DNA for the CDR3 is TGTGCCAGCAGTTCCGGGACAGGTTATAGCAATCAGCCCCAGCATTTT.

The chain carries TRBV18 and TRBJ2-1; D is perhaps TRBD1 (6 bases). CDR1 is KGHSH, CDR2 LQKENI, per germline. The CDR3 length is 15 residues. With 3 bases removed from V and 7 bases from J, the gap between germline ends came to 16 bases. This CDR3 reads CASSPLAQQGNEQFF. In nucleotides, the CDR3 is TGTGCCAGCTCACCCTTAGCCCAACAGGGTAATGAGCAGTTCTTC.

The chain carries TRBV30 and TRBJ1-2; D call uncertain. The CDR3 length is 12 residues. The germline V and J ends were trimmed by 2 bases and 7 bases, with 11 bases remaining between them. Germline lookup yields CDR1 GTSNPN and CDR2 SVGIG (reference sequence). The CDR3 loop is CAWSTSGSGYTF. The DNA for the CDR3 is TGTGCCTGGAGTACGAGTGGCTCTGGCTACACCTTC.

V usage is TRBV4-1 and J usage is TRBJ2-4, with 16 bases that match TRBD2. Unmatched junction bases numbered 2, after V lost 3 bases and J lost 0 bases. Germline CDR1 and CDR2: MGHRA and YSYEKL. This CDR3 spans 18 amino acids. CDR3 in DNA: TGCGCCAGCAGCCAGGGACTAGCGGGAGGGTTAGCCAAAAACATTCAGTACTTC. Translated, it gives CASSQGLAGGLAKNIQYF.

With regard to this clone: A read error is likely, as this CDR3 ends without the conserved phenylalanine or tryptophan. This chain joins TRBV11-2 and TRBJ2-7, with D hard to call. Germline V lookup: CDR1 SGHAT, CDR2 FQNNGV. Trimming removed 5 bases at V and 0 bases at J, with 8 bases between. The CDR3 is made up of 13 amino acids. The CDR3 DNA sequence: TGTGCCAGCAGCCGAGGCGTCTCCTACGAGCAGTACCTC. This codes for CASSRGVSYEQYL.

The gene calls are TRBV28 and TRBJ1-4; maybe TRBD1 (5 bases). There are 15 residues in the CDR3. Germline-derived CDR1 and CDR2 are MDHEN and SYDVKM. V shed 3 bases and J shed 5 bases, with 13 bases lying between them. For the CDR3, the DNA is TGTGCCAGCAGTTTTGGGGGAGCACCCAATGAAAAACTGTTTTTT. It translates to CASSFGGAPNEKLFF.

The chain employs TRBV19 and TRBJ2-5, with D tentatively TRBD1 (6 bases). V lost 1 base and J lost 1, with 13 bases in between. CDR1 and CDR2 from the germline V gene are LNHDA and SQIVND (reference sequence). The CDR3 is 16 amino acids. CDR3 region: CASSIGGQGLQETQYF. The CDR3 DNA reads as TGTGCCAGTAGTATAGGGGGCCAGGGGCTCCAAGAGACCCAGTACTTC.

The chain recombines TRBV4-3 with TRBJ2-7; a weak D match, TRBD2 (5 bases). Trimming removed 0 bases at V and 7 bases at J, with 13 bases between. Germline V gene data show CDR1 as LGHNA and CDR2 as YSLEER. This CDR3 region has 14 residues. CDR3 nucleotides: TGCGCCAGCAGCCAAGATCTTAGAGGGTTGGAGCAGTACTTC. Its translation: CASSQDLRGLEQYF.

The chain carries TRBV5-6 and TRBJ2-7; TRBD2 agrees at 9 bases. This CDR3 comprises 14 residues. The ends lost 0 bases at V and 6 bases at J; junction bases unmatched: 4. CDR1 and CDR2 (germline): SGHDT, YYEEEE. The CDR3 sequence: CASSLATSGGEQYF. CDR3 nucleotide sequence: TGTGCCAGCAGCTTGGCGACTAGCGGAGGCGAGCAGTACTTC.

This clone was picked up many times. The chain recombines TRBV11-2 with TRBJ2-5; D is unresolved. CDR1 SGHAT and CDR2 FQNNGV come from the germline V gene. The CDR3 covers 13 residues. V was cut by 0 bases and J by 5 bases, with 7 bases left in between. CDR3 sequence reads: CASSLDLGETQYF. In DNA, the CDR3 is TGTGCCAGCAGCTTAGATCTGGGTGAGACCCAGTACTTC.

The chain is built from TRBV25-1 and TRBJ2-2; 7 bases fit TRBD2. The CDR3 runs to 16 residues. The germline V gene encodes CDR1 MGHDK and CDR2 SYGVNS. The junction had 9 bases not matched to a gene; V was cut back by 1 base and J by 7 bases. Here the CDR3 reads CASSELSGGLGGELFF. The DNA for the CDR3 is TGTGCCAGCAGTGAATTATCGGGGGGATTGGGCGGGGAGCTGTTTTTT.

The sample holds a few counts of this clone. The chain uses TRBV7-8 and TRBJ1-2; perhaps TRBD1 as D (5 bases). The V gene lost 10 bases and the J gene lost 4 bases, with 13 bases spanning the gap. Germline V gives CDR1 SGHVS, CDR2 FQNEAQ. CDR3 length equals 12 residues. CDR3 loop: CATLGVGYGYTF. The CDR3 nucleotides read TGTGCCACGTTGGGGGTTGGCTATGGCTACACCTTC.

This chain uses TRBV9 with TRBJ2-2, with D perhaps given as TRBD1 or TRBD2 (6 bases each). This CDR3 contains 14 residues. Germline V gene lookup returns CDR1 SGDLS and CDR2 YYNGEE. V lost 7 bases and J 1 base, leaving 11 bases between the germline ends. The CDR3 reads CASSGAVNTGELFF. The CDR3 bases are TGTGCCAGCTCGGGGGCTGTGAACACCGGGGAGCTGTTTTTT.